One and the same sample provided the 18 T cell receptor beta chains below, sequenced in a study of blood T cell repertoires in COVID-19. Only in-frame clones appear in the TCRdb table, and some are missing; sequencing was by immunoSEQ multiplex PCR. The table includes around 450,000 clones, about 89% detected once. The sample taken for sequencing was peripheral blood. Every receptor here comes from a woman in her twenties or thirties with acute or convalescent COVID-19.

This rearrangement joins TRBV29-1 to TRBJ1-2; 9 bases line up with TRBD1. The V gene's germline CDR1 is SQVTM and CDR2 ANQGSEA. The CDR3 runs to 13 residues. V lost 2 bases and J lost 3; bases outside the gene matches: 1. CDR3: CSVERDRDYGYTF. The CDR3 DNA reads TGCAGCGTTGAAAGGGACAGGGACTATGGCTACACCTTC.

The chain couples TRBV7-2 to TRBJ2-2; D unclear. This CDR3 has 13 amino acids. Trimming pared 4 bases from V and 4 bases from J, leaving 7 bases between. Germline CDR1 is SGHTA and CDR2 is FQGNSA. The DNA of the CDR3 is TGTGCCAGCAGCTGGGCGTCCACCGGGGAGCTGTTTTTT. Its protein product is CASSWASTGELFF. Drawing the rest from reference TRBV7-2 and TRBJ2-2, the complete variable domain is GAGVSQSPSNKVTEKGKDVELRCDPISGHTALYWYRQSLGQGLEFLIYFQGNSAPDKSGLPSDRFSAERTGGSVSTLTIQRTQQEDSAVYLCASSWASTGELFFGEGSRLTVL.

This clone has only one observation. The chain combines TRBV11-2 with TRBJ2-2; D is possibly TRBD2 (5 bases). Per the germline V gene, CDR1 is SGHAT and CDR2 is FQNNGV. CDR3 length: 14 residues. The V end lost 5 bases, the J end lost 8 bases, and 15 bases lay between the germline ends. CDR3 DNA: TGTGCCAGCAGCCGCCGGAGTAGGGAGGGGGAGCTGTTTTTT. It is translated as CASSRRSREGELFF.

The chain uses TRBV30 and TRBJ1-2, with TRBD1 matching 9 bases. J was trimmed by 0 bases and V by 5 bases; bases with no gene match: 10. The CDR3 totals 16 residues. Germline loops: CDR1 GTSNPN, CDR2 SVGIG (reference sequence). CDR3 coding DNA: TGTGCCTGGGGTCGGGACAGGGTTAAAACTAACTATGGCTACACCTTC. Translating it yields CAWGRDRVKTNYGYTF.

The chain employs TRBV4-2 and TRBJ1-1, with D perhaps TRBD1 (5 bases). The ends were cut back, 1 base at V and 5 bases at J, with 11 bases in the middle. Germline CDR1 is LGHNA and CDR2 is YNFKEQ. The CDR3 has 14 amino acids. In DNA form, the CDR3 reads TGTGCCAGCAGCCAAGTCGGGGGTGGGACTGAAGCTTTCTTT. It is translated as CASSQVGGGTEAFF.

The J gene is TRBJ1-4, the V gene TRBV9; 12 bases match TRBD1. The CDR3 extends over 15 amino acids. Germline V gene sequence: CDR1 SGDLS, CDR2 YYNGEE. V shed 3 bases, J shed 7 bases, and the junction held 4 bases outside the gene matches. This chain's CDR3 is CASSGGTGGFEKLFF. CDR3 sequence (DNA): TGTGCCAGCAGCGGAGGGACAGGGGGCTTTGAAAAACTGTTTTTT. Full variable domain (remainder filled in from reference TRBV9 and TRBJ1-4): DSGVTQTPKHLITATGQRVTLRCSPRSGDLSVYWYQQSLDQGLQFLIQYYNGEERAKGNILERFSAQQFPDLHSELNLSSLELGDSALYFCASSGGTGGFEKLFFGSGTQLSVL.

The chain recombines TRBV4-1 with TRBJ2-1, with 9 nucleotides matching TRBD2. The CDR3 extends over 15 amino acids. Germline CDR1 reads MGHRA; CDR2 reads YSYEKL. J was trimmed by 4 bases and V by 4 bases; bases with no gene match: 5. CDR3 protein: CASSRGLAEYNEQFF. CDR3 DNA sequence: TGCGCCAGCAGCCGGGGACTAGCAGAGTACAATGAGCAGTTCTTC.

CDR3 protein: CASGTSFRNEQFF. The CDR3, as DNA: TGTGCCAGCGGGACTAGCTTTAGGAATGAGCAGTTCTTC. The chain links TRBV11-2 to TRBJ2-1, with TRBD2 matching over 9 bases. Per germline, CDR1 SGHAT and CDR2 FQNNGV. J gave up 7 bases and V 8 bases, and 6 bases lay outside the gene matches. The CDR3 spans 13 residues.

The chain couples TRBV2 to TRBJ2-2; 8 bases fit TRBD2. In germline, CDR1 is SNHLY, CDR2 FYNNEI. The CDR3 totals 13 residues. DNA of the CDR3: TGTCCCCGCCGGGGGGGAGGGCTCGGGGAGCTGTTTTTT. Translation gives CPRRGGGLGELFF.

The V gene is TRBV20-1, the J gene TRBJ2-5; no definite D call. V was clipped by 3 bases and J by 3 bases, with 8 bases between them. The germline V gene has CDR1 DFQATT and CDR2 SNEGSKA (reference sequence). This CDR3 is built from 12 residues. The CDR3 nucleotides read TGCAGTGCTAGTCGGCGGAAAGAGACCCAGTACTTC. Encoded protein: CSASRRKETQYF.

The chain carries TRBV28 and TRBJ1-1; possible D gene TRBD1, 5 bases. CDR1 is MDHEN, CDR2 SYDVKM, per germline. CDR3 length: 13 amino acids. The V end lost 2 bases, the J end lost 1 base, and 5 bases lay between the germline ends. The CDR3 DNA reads TGTGCCAGCAGTTTAGGACAGAACACTGAAGCTTTCTTT. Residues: CASSLGQNTEAFF.

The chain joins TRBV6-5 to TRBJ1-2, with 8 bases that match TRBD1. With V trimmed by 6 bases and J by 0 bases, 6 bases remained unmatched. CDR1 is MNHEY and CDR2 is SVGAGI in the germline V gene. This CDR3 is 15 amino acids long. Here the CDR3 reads CASSPRTGTNYGYTF. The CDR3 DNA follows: TGTGCCAGCAGCCCAAGGACAGGGACTAACTATGGCTACACCTTC.

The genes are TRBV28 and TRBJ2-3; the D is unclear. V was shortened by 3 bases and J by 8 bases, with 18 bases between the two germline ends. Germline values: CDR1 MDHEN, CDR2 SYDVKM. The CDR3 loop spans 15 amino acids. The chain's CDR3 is CASSFRNDRGFTQYF. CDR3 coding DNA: TGTGCCAGCAGTTTCCGGAACGATAGAGGATTTACGCAGTATTTT.

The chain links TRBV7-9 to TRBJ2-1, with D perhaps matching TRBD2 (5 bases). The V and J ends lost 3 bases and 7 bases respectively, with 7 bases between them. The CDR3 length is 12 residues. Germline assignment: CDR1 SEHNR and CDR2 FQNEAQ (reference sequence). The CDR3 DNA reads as TGTGCCAGCAGCTTGAGGGTAAATGAGCAGTTCTTC. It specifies CASSLRVNEQFF.

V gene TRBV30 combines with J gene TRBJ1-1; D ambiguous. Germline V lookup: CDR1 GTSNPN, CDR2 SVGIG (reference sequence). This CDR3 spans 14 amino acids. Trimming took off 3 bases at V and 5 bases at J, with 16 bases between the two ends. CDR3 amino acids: CAWSAVGFLTEAFF. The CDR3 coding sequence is TGTGCCTGGAGCGCCGTGGGCTTTTTGACTGAAGCTTTCTTT.

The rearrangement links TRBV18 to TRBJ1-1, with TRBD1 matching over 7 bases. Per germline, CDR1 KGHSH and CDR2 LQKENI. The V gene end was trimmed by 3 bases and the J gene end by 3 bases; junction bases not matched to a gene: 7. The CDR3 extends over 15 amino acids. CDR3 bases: TGTGCCAGCTCACCCCCGTTAGGACAGGACACTGAAGCTTTCTTT. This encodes CASSPPLGQDTEAFF.

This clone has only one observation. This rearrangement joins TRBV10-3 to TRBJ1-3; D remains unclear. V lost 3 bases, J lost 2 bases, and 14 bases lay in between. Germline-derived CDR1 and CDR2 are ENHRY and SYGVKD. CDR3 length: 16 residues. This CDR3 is CAISENIAGAGNTIYF. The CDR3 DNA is TGTGCCATCAGTGAAAATATCGCGGGTGCTGGAAACACCATATATTTT.

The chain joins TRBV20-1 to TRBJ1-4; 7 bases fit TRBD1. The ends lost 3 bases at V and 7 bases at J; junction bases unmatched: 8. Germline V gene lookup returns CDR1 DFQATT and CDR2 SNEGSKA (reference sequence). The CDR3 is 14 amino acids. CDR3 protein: CSASLTQGGEKLFF. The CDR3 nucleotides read TGCAGTGCTAGTTTAACCCAGGGGGGTGAAAAACTGTTTTTT.